This T cell receptor beta chain was recorded in a study of shared clonotypes between healthy human individuals (dated by TCRdb to 2020 to 2021). With respect to the entire study: A couple of women and a few men aged 18 to 49 years were included in the cohort. To increase sequencing depth and limit assay-specific biases, different laboratories used diverse techniques to prepare libraries and sequence TCR repertoires. For each donor, CD4 naive and CD4 memory were each run on three plates, CD8 naive on two plates, and CD8 memory on one plate. Leukapheresis yielded between about 0.8 and 9.5 billion PBMCs per donor. Blood TCR repertoires of five healthy adults were deeply sequenced to estimate repertoire size and the extent of clonotype sharing between individuals. Overall study outcomes, separate from this receptor: Naive subsets generally had larger estimated clonotype richness than memory subsets. When four donors were compared, the shared fraction of clonotypes was about 5% for naive CD4, about 4% for naive CD8, roughly 2.5% for memory CD4, and 0.35% to 0.4% for memory CD8. Sampling was restricted to blood, and TCR repertoires in tissues likely differ from the TCR repertoires found in blood. Compared with non-shared clonotypes, the clonotypes found in all four sorted-subset donors had higher generation probabilities. The small number of donors limited the genetic and exposure-history diversity represented. Rarefaction of sorted-subset datasets indicated incomplete sequencing despite the large sequencing depth. Pairwise subsampling led to the expectation that sequencing depth would affect the degree of clonotype sharing among donors.

Using the deep immunoSEQ assay, TCR CDR3 regions were amplified from genomic DNA by multiplex PCR. Extracted genomic DNA from each cell subset was spread evenly across all wells of several immunoSEQ 96-well plates, with each plate serving as a replicate. For sorted subsets, each replicate PCR was loaded with around 220 ng genomic DNA, equivalent to some 27,000 T cell genomes. Purified libraries were quantified with a Qubit 3.0 fluorometer, sized on a Bioanalyzer 2100, and re-quantified with the KAPA Library Quantification kit. A separate single-read 150-cycle Illumina NextSeq 550 flow cell was used to sequence each immunoSEQ 96-well plate. As for how the authors treated the data: The immunoSEQ output contained only junctional sequences without quality scores, so filtering could not match that applied to full-length reads. Sequences were annotated with PyIR, a Python wrapper for IgBLAST v1.9, using IMGT germline references to assign V/J genes and CDR3. Reads were filtered out if the reads had weak V/J assignments (E-value above 1e-6), no CDR3, stop codons, out-of-frame junctions, or ambiguous translated residues. V3J clonotypes were defined as sequences sharing the same inferred V gene, J gene, and CDR3 amino acid sequence. The percentage overlap between two repertoires was calculated by dividing the number of shared unique clonotypes by the size of the smaller repertoire. Richness of each repertoire was evaluated using RTK rarefaction, the Chao1 estimator, and Recon v2.1 estimates of unobserved clonotypes. Generation probabilities were computed with OLGA for all TCRbeta clonotypes obtained by the gDNA method from a handful of donors. TCRdb's version of the immuneACCESS table is confined to in-frame rearrangements and falls short of the full clone set. An unresolved V gene accounts for under half of the shortfall where checked; the remainder is of unknown origin. V, J and clone size derive from that table, while D and trimming were established from the DNA sequence. Present in this sample are roughly 700,000 clones, about 92% of which were seen just once. 34% of the sample is in the top ten clones.

As regards this clone: The antigen it recognizes is unknown. No much larger clone is present one base from it, and per-base qualities are unavailable.

Its CDR3 holds 14 amino acids, cysteine through phenylalanine. The read is trimmed to its CDR3 DNA, 42 bases read in frame from base 1. Per the germline V gene (reference sequence), WNHNN is the CDR1 and SYGVQD is the CDR2. V is reduced by 3 bases and J by 5 bases, leaving a spacing of 14 bases between them. The donors were healthy, HIV-negative adults with no recently reported acute infections or vaccinations. Every donor was a Caucasian adult living in Nashville, Tennessee, USA. CD8 memory samples combined magnetically selected CD45RO+ cells with CCR7-negative CD45RA+ effector memory (TemRA) cells. Blood was collected by leukapheresis, and PBMCs were isolated by Ficoll-Histopaque density gradient centrifugation and then cryopreserved in liquid nitrogen vapor phase. Analytical flow cytometry was used to check the purity and quantity of each magnetically sorted T cell population. Each sorted fraction had its genomic DNA isolated and then quantified by UV absorbance on a Nanodrop 2000c.

The specimen was memory CD8+ T cells from PBMCs. The cell subset or site label, as the study defines it: CD45RO+ cells pooled with CCR7-negative TemRA cells. This receptor was identified in a man aged 18 to 29 in good health. Some clones in this sample may be carry-over from other donors' samples. The V and J genes are TRBV10-1 and TRBJ2-7; the D region may be TRBD1 or TRBD2, each matching 5 bases equally. The CDR3 sequence is CASSDRDGMNEQYF. The DNA sequence reads TGCGCCAGCAGTGACCGGGACGGGATGAACGAGCAGTACTTC.